Here is one T cell receptor (beta chain) with its context. Antigen: not known. This entry comes from a study of identical twins. Overall study findings and caveats: Clonotypes of the beta chain that were abundant in cord blood carried fewer insertions (memory repertoires showed none). There was an excess of low generation probability in the out-of-frame alpha sequences that twins shared.

TCRdb re-called the 5' RACE reads with MiXCR, one entry per CDR3 protein. The table includes 600,000 to 700,000 distinct CDR3 sequences, approximately 21% detected once. CDR1 is SEHNR, CDR2 FQNEAQ, per germline (reference sequence). After removal of 4 bases from V and 14 bases from J, the junction contained 3 bases not matched to a gene. This CDR3 spans 11 amino acids. These sequences were also reported in another study, on T cells expressing NK-cell markers. From that second work: Dominant NKG2C+ clonotypes accounted for roughly 1.0-8% of CD8+ T cells in roughly 6 donors.

What was sequenced was PBMCs. The chain couples TRBV7-9 to TRBJ2-2; 8 positions agree with TRBD1. The receptor was isolated from a woman aged 18 to 35 in good health. This CDR3 is CASSYDRGLFF. Written as DNA, the CDR3 is TGTGCCAGCAGCTATGACAGGGGTCTGTTTTTT.